These 23 T cell receptor beta chains were all obtained from the same sample, sequenced in a study of blood T cell repertoires in acute mononucleosis. Time point given: acute infectious mononucleosis, at clinical presentation within 2 weeks of symptom onset (visit 1). The assay was immunoSEQ multiplex PCR, and TCRdb's table has in-frame clones only and misses some. The sample yields under 2,500 clones, roughly 30% seen once. This material consisted of EBV YVL epitope tetramer+ CD8+ T cells sorted from PBMCs, taken during acute infectious mononucleosis. Subset reported: CD8 T cells binding a tetramer with EBV BRLF1 109-117 peptide (YVL-BR). Receptors originate from a woman in her late teens or twenties with infectious mononucleosis caused by EBV.

This clone was seen ten or more times. The genes are TRBV28 and TRBJ1-5; possibly TRBD1 for D (5 bases). Trimming removed 6 bases at V and 2 bases at J, with 14 bases between. CDR1 is MDHEN, CDR2 SYDVKM, per germline. The CDR3 spans 15 residues. The CDR3 DNA reads as TGTGCCAGCAGGCCCCTCCTGGGGGGCAATCAGCCCCAGCATTTT. Translated: CASRPLLGGNQPQHF.

In the case of this clone: Other nucleotide sequences in the sample specify the same CDR3. The chain has TRBV29-1 and TRBJ2-1; TRBD2 aligns across 9 bases. Germline V gene data show CDR1 as SQVTM and CDR2 as ANQGSEA. Trimming removed 6 bases from V and 0 bases from J; junction bases left unmatched: 24. The CDR3 runs to 21 residues. The CDR3 sequence is CSVGGTGSGASGAYSYNEQFF. The CDR3 DNA follows: TGCAGCGTAGGAGGAACAGGGTCCGGGGCTAGCGGGGCATACTCCTACAATGAGCAGTTCTTC.

There are a few counts of this clone. The chain joins TRBV29-1 to TRBJ2-1; D perhaps matches TRBD2 (5 bases). This CDR3 has 12 residues. CDR1 is SQVTM, CDR2 ANQGSEA, per germline. The V end was cut by 4 bases, the J end by 10 bases, with 14 bases between. CDR3 protein: CSVVVAPYEQFF. For the CDR3, the DNA is TGCAGCGTTGTGGTAGCGCCGTACGAGCAGTTCTTC.

This sequence joins TRBV4-2 and TRBJ2-1, with D hard to call. V was shortened by 2 bases and J by 7 bases, with 9 bases between the two germline ends. Germline CDR1 and CDR2: LGHNA and YNFKEQ. There are 13 residues in the CDR3. In DNA form, the CDR3 reads TGTGCCAGCAGCCAACTACCCTTGAATGAGCAGTTCTTC. Its translation: CASSQLPLNEQFF.

The chain carries TRBV7-2 and TRBJ2-1; possible D gene TRBD2, 5 bases. V was clipped by 2 bases and J by 4 bases, with 12 bases between them. This CDR3 region has 15 residues. Germline loops: CDR1 SGHTA, CDR2 FQGNSA. The CDR3 DNA reads as TGTGCCAGCAGCTTACTCCCCACGGGGTACAATGAGCAGTTCTTC. As protein: CASSLLPTGYNEQFF. Complete variable domain (other parts from reference TRBV7-2 and TRBJ2-1): GAGVSQSPSNKVTEKGKDVELRCDPISGHTALYWYRQSLGQGLEFLIYFQGNSAPDKSGLPSDRFSAERTGGSVSTLTIQRTQQEDSAVYLCASSLLPTGYNEQFFGPGTRLTVL.

The V and J genes are TRBV7-3 and TRBJ2-3; perhaps D is TRBD1 or TRBD2 (5 bases each). The germline V gene encodes CDR1 SGHTA and CDR2 FQGTGA. The V end was cut by 6 bases, the J end by 2 bases, with 21 bases between. This CDR3 has 17 amino acids. The CDR3 coding sequence is TGTGCCAGCAGTTCTTCAATGACAGCTAGCTTCACAGATACGCAGTATTTT. Its protein product is CASSSSMTASFTDTQYF.

This clone was seen a handful of times. V and J are TRBV29-1 and TRBJ2-1, with 15 bases lining up with TRBD2. CDR1 is SQVTM and CDR2 is ANQGSEA in the germline V gene. The CDR3 spans 17 residues. CDR3 in DNA: TGCAGTGCTGTGGGACTAGCGGGAGGTTTTATTGTCGATGAGCAGTTCTTC. It codes for CSAVGLAGGFIVDEQFF.

This clone was observed once. It is unclear where the CDR3 begins or ends on the DNA, so no DNA is shown, and the CDR3 is as TCRdb lists it. This chain joins TRBV29-1 and TRBJ2-2; the DNA was not used to check the table's D call, TRBD2. Termini included, the CDR3 measures 18 amino acids. CDR1 and CDR2 (germline): SQVTM, ANQGSEA. CDR3 sequence reads: CSVGGTSGRFEHRGAVFF.

A note on this clone: The DNA is left out, because the CDR3 cannot be placed on it with certainty; the CDR3 is given as TCRdb lists it. V and J are TRBV29-1 and TRBJ2-2; the table's D call of TRBD2 was not tested on the DNA. Germline V gene lookup returns CDR1 SQVTM and CDR2 ANQGSEA. Counting both end residues, the CDR3 totals 20 amino acids. The chain's CDR3 is CSVAKPAGRREVRTPGSCFF.

This clone was seen only a few times. The chain's CDR3 is CASSGVGRGSTDTQYF. CDR3 nucleotide sequence: TGTGCCAGCAGTGGGGTCGGTCGCGGGAGCACAGATACGCAGTATTTT. This chain connects TRBV13 to TRBJ2-3; D may be TRBD2 (5 bases). The CDR3 totals 16 residues. The V gene's germline CDR1 is PRHDT and CDR2 FYEKMQ (reference sequence). V was clipped by 6 bases and J by 0 bases, with 16 bases between them.

This clone ranks as large. Other DNA sequences of this sample code for an identical CDR3. This chain links TRBV7-2 with TRBJ2-3; 8 nucleotides align to TRBD2. This CDR3 contains 13 residues. CDR1 SGHTA and CDR2 FQGNSA come from the germline V gene. Trimming at V came to 4 bases and at J to 4 bases, leaving 1 base not matched to a gene. This CDR3 reads CASSSTSADTQYF. The CDR3 region has the DNA TGTGCCAGCAGCTCGACTAGCGCAGATACGCAGTATTTT.

The genes are TRBV29-1 and TRBJ2-1; D remains ambiguous. Deletions cut 4 bases from V and 2 bases from J, with 6 bases between. The CDR3 loop spans 12 amino acids. The V gene's germline CDR1 is SQVTM and CDR2 ANQGSEA. CDR3 residues: CSVVEPYNEQFF. The CDR3 DNA reads as TGCAGCGTTGTGGAGCCCTACAATGAGCAGTTCTTC.

This clone was seen a few times. The J gene is TRBJ2-3, the V gene TRBV7-2, with 8 positions matching TRBD1. Per germline, CDR1 SGHTA and CDR2 FQGNSA. The CDR3 has 16 amino acids. The V and J ends lost 0 bases and 1 base, in that order; junction bases with no gene match: 3. The CDR3 spells CASSLAPTGGTDTQYF. CDR3 bases: TGTGCCAGCAGCTTAGCGCCGACAGGGGGCACAGATACGCAGTATTTT.

On this clone itself: An end of the junction does not agree with germline; a read error may underlie this. CDR3 residues: CASCFLGQTMNSEAFF. In DNA form, the CDR3 reads TGTGCCAGCTGTTTTCTGGGTCAGACAATGAACTCTGAAGCTTTCTTT. The V call is TRBV27, the J call TRBJ1-1; no firm D call. Germline CDR1 reads MNHEY; CDR2 reads SMNVEV (reference sequence). The CDR3 has 16 amino acids.

This clone appeared a few times. With only one base between it and a far larger clone, this is likely a read error. V gene TRBV28 combines with J gene TRBJ1-5; a weak D match, TRBD1 (6 bases). Germline lookup yields CDR1 MDHEN and CDR2 SYDVKM. The CDR3 length is 15 residues. CDR3 nucleotide sequence: TGTGGCAGCAGTTTCCTTCTGGGGGGGGCTCAGCCCCAGCATTTT. This codes for CGSSFLLGGAQPQHF.

Concerning this clone: One base away lies a much larger clone, so this may be a sequencing read error. The chain recombines TRBV12-2 with TRBJ2-7; the D segment call TRBD1 is taken from the table without a DNA check. TRBV12-2 is described as a pseudogene. This CDR3 is 13 amino acids long. The CDR3 DNA reads as TGTGCCAGCAGCTTAGCGCCGACAGGGGAGCAGTACTTC. Translating gives CASSLAPTGEQYF.

In this sample, this clone turned up many times. The CDR3 spells CASSLAAGVWELFF. The DNA of the CDR3 is TGTGCCAGCAGCTTAGCTGCGGGAGTATGGGAGCTGTTTTTT. The V gene is TRBV7-2, the J gene TRBJ2-2, with 7 bases identical to TRBD2. Germline trimming cut 0 bases from V and 9 bases from J; bases unmatched to any gene: 4. This CDR3 is built from 14 residues. Germline V lookup: CDR1 SGHTA, CDR2 FQGNSA.

Within the sample, this clone is medium-sized. V gene TRBV28 combines with J gene TRBJ2-7; D gene uncertain. The germline V gene encodes CDR1 MDHEN and CDR2 SYDVKM. The CDR3 length is 13 residues. V lost 8 bases, J lost 6 bases, and 17 bases lay in between. The CDR3 reads CASSLILVPEQYF. DNA of the CDR3: TGTGCCAGCTCTTTAATACTGGTCCCCGAGCAGTACTTC.

The rearrangement uses TRBV27 and TRBJ2-1; 7 nucleotides line up with TRBD2. Germline V lookup: CDR1 MNHEY, CDR2 SMNVEV (reference sequence). Unmatched junction bases numbered 8, after V lost 5 bases and J lost 4 bases. CDR3 size: 15 residues. In DNA, the CDR3 is TGTGCCAGCAGTGGGGCTAGCGGATCATACAATGAGCAGTTCTTC. It yields the protein CASSGASGSYNEQFF.

This clone was found a few times. A far larger clone is one base from this, pointing to a likely read error. Other DNA sequences in this sample translate to the same CDR3. This chain's CDR3 is CSVGGTGSGTCGAYSYNEQFF. The DNA for the CDR3 is TGCAGCGTAGGAGGGACAGGGTCCGGGACTTGCGGGGCATACTCCTACAATGAGCAGTTCTTC. V usage is TRBV29-1 and J usage is TRBJ2-1; TRBD1 aligns across 9 bases. CDR3 size: 21 residues. Germline CDR1 SQVTM, CDR2 ANQGSEA. The V and J ends lost 6 bases and 0 bases, in that order; junction bases with no gene match: 24.

The chain recombines TRBV15 with TRBJ2-4; perhaps TRBD2 as D (6 bases). The end of the DNA is better explained by TRBJ2-7, so the J call may be wrong. This CDR3 contains 13 residues. From germline, CDR1 is LNHNV and CDR2 YYDKDF (reference sequence). This chain's CDR3 is CATSVLGGYEQYF. In DNA, the CDR3 is TGTGCCACCAGCGTTCTCGGGGGCTACGAGCAGTACTTC.

A remark on this clone: The junction departs from germline at one end; a sequencing error may be responsible. The V call is TRBV18, the J call TRBJ2-3; D gene unclear. The CDR3 covers 15 residues. The germline V gene encodes CDR1 KGHSH and CDR2 LQKENI. The CDR3 DNA reads as TGTGCCAGCTCTCCACTCGATCTTGGCGTAGATACGCAGTATTTT. Translation gives CASSPLDLGVDTQYF.

This clone was counted a single time. Other DNA sequences in the same sample also yield this CDR3. The V gene is TRBV29-1, the J gene TRBJ2-1; 9 positions match TRBD2. The germline gives CDR1 SQVTM, CDR2 ANQGSEA. The ends lost 6 bases at V and 0 bases at J; junction bases unmatched: 24. The CDR3 runs to 21 residues. In DNA form, the CDR3 reads TGCAGCGTAGGAGGGTCAGGGTCCGGGTCTAGCGGGGCTTACTCCTACAATGAGCAGTTCTTC. Translated: CSVGGSGSGSSGAYSYNEQFF.